The rows below give T cell receptor beta chains drawn from one sample of a study of cytomegalovirus exposure and HLA in healthy donors. Profiling relied on immunoSEQ multiplex PCR, and the TCRdb table lists in-frame clones only, not all of them. The data show more than 110,000 clones, with just over 70% seen just once and approximately 1.8% held by the top ten. Sequencing was carried out using PBMCs. All receptors come from a woman under 40 in good health and CMV-seronegative. CDR3s leave out the opening cysteine and the closing phenylalanine or tryptophan. Fields, in order: J gene, V gene, clone size, CDR3 protein. The size of a clone is reported for some rows only, either as once, few or many, or as a class for expanded clones.

J: TRBJ1-5
V: TRBV28
size: few
CDR3: ASSLPGQFNQPQH

J: TRBJ2-1
V: TRBV19
size: NA
CDR3: ASSIEGLAGGPRNNEQF

J: TRBJ2-2
V: TRBV7-3
size: NA
CDR3: ASSFQGGELF

J: TRBJ1-2
V: TRBV28
size: NA
CDR3: ASSPLSPWGGDGYT

J: TRBJ1-2
V: TRBV18
size: many
CDR3: ASSPLGTDPYGYT

J: TRBJ1-4
V: TRBV28
size: NA
CDR3: ASSSSASTNEKLF

J: TRBJ2-2
V: TRBV5-1
size: NA
CDR3: ASSDSPGDTGELF

J: TRBJ2-5
V: TRBV29-1
size: NA
CDR3: SVDPVAQETQY

J: TRBJ2-5
V: TRBV28
size: NA
CDR3: ASSLRGRYETQY

J: TRBJ2-7
V: TRBV5-6
size: NA
CDR3: ASSLATTATTYEQY

J: TRBJ1-1
V: TRBV6-5
size: NA
CDR3: ASSYRGLSTEAF

J: TRBJ1-2
V: TRBV11-2
size: NA
CDR3: ASSQEGNGYT

J: TRBJ2-3
V: TRBV30
size: NA
CDR3: AWMDRGWTDTQY

J: TRBJ2-2
V: TRBV6-1
size: NA
CDR3: ASSESSRGELF

J: TRBJ1-2
V: TRBV7-9
size: NA
CDR3: ASSLEGTGGYGYT